These 8 T cell receptor beta chains came from one sample sequenced in a study of PD-1 blockade in mismatch repair-deficient tumors. Using immunoSEQ multiplex PCR, the repertoire was profiled, and TCRdb retains in-frame clones only, with some absent. The data contain some 50,000 clones, 77% of them singletons. The source was PBMCs, collected before pembrolizumab treatment. These receptors originate from an adult with mismatch repair-deficient cancer.

This rearrangement joins TRBV5-1 to TRBJ1-2; 7 bases line up with TRBD1. The CDR3 has 17 residues. Germline V gene lookup returns CDR1 SGHRS and CDR2 YFSETQ. V was clipped by 4 bases and J by 4 bases; unmatched bases: 16. Written as DNA, the CDR3 is TGCGCCAGCAGCCCTATGACAGGGCTCGGTAGGAGCTATGGCTACACCTTC. This encodes CASSPMTGLGRSYGYTF.

V is TRBV4-3 and J is TRBJ2-2; the match to TRBD1 covers 7 bases. Germline trimming cut 3 bases from V and 1 base from J; bases unmatched to any gene: 11. This CDR3 is 18 amino acids long. Germline V gives CDR1 LGHNA, CDR2 YSLEER. The CDR3 coding sequence is TGCGCCAGCAGCCATCGTCTGCCGCGGACAGGGAACACCGGGGAGCTGTTTTTT. It specifies CASSHRLPRTGNTGELFF.

V and J are TRBV27 and TRBJ2-7; D possibly corresponds to TRBD1 (5 bases). From germline, CDR1 is MNHEY and CDR2 SMNVEV (reference sequence). This CDR3 region has 19 residues. V was cut by 3 bases and J by 2 bases, with 26 bases left in between. The CDR3 sequence: CASSFRRDPTGQKTYEQYF. CDR3 coding DNA: TGTGCCAGCAGTTTTAGGAGAGACCCAACAGGCCAAAAAACCTACGAGCAGTACTTC.

The V call is TRBV29-1, the J call TRBJ2-7, with 9 bases identical to TRBD1. CDR1 and CDR2 (germline): SQVTM, ANQGSEA. The V gene end was trimmed by 6 bases and the J gene end by 5 bases; junction bases not matched to a gene: 11. The CDR3 runs to 14 residues. As DNA, the CDR3 is TGCAGCGTAGCTGCCGGGACAGGGCCCAACGAGCAGTACTTC. Translated, it gives CSVAAGTGPNEQYF.

V is TRBV6-4 and J is TRBJ2-1, with D perhaps TRBD2 (5 bases). The germline V gene has CDR1 MRHNA and CDR2 SNTAGT. This CDR3 spans 13 amino acids. Trimming left V 3 bases short and J 4 bases short, with 7 bases between. The CDR3 DNA follows: TGTGCCAGCAGTGAGCGGGCGTACAATGAGCAGTTCTTC. It translates to CASSERAYNEQFF.

The J gene is TRBJ1-5, the V gene TRBV18; D is unclear. Germline-derived CDR1 and CDR2 are KGHSH and LQKENI. The CDR3 is 13 amino acids. V lost 8 bases and J 4 bases, leaving 12 bases between the germline ends. In nucleotides, the CDR3 is TGTGCCAGCGCAAGCGATGGGAATCAGCCCCAGCATTTT. Its translation: CASASDGNQPQHF.

The chain is built from TRBV9 and TRBJ2-2, with 8 bases aligning to TRBD2. V was pared by 4 bases and J by 4 bases, with 9 bases of the junction left unmatched. Germline lookup yields CDR1 SGDLS and CDR2 YYNGEE. The CDR3 runs 16 residues. The CDR3 spells CASSTQRESVTGELFF. The CDR3 nucleotides are TGTGCCAGCAGCACTCAGCGGGAGTCGGTCACCGGGGAGCTGTTTTTT. The complete variable domain, with remaining parts taken from reference TRBV9 and TRBJ2-2, reads DSGVTQTPKHLITATGQRVTLRCSPRSGDLSVYWYQQSLDQGLQFLIQYYNGEERAKGNILERFSAQQFPDLHSELNLSSLELGDSALYFCASSTQRESVTGELFFGEGSRLTVL.

This sequence joins TRBV6-5 and TRBJ2-5, with D unclear. From germline, CDR1 is MNHEY and CDR2 SVGAGI. This CDR3 spans 12 amino acids. V gave up 4 bases and J gave up 7 bases, with 10 bases separating them. Here the CDR3 reads CASSSGLGTQYF. The CDR3 DNA reads TGTGCCAGCAGTTCGGGTTTGGGGACCCAGTACTTC.